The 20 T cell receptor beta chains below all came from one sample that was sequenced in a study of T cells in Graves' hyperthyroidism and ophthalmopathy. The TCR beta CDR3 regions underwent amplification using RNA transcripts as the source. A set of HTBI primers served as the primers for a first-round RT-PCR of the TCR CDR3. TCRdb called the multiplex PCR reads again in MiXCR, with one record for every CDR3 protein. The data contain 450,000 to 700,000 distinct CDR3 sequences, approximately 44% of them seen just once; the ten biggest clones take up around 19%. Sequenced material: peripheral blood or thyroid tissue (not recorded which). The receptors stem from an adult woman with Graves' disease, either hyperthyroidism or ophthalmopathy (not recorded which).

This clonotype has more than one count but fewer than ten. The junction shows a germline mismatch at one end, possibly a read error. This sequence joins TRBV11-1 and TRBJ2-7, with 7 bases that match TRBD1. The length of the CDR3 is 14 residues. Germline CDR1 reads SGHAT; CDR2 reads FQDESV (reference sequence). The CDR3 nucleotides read TGTGTCAGCAGTCCTGACAGGGTATCCTACGAGCAGTACTTC. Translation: CVSSPDRVSYEQYF.

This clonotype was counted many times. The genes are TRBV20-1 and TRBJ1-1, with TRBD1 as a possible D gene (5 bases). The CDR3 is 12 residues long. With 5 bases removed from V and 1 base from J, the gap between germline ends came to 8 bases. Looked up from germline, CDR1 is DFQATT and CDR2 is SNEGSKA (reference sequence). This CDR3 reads CSASTGNTEAFF. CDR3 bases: TGCAGTGCTTCCACAGGGAACACTGAAGCTTTCTTT.

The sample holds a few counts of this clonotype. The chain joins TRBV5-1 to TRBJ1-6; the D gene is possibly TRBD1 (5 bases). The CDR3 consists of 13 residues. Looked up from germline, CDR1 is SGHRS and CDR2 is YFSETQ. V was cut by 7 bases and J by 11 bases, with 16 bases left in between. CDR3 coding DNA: TGCGCCAGCGGCGGCCAGGGAAGGACACCCCTCCACTTT. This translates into CASGGQGRTPLHF.

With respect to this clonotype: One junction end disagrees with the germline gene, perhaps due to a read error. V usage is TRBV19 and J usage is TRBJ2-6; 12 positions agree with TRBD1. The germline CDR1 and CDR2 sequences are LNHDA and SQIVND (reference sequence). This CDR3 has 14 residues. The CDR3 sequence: CASRMGQGAYVLTF. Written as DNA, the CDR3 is TGTGCCAGTAGGATGGGACAGGGGGCCTACGTCCTGACTTTC.

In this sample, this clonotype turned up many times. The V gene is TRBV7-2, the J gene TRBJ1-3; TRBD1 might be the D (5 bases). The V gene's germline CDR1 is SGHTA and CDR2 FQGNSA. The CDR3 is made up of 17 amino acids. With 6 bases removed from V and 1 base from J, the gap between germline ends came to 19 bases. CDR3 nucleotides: TGTGCCAGCAGTTTACTCGCGGGGACTTATTCTGGAAACACCATATATTTT. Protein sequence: CASSLLAGTYSGNTIYF. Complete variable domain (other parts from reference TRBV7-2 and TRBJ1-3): GAGVSQSPSNKVTEKGKDVELRCDPISGHTALYWYRQSLGQGLEFLIYFQGNSAPDKSGLPSDRFSAERTGGSVSTLTIQRTQQEDSAVYLCASSLLAGTYSGNTIYFGEGSWLTVV.

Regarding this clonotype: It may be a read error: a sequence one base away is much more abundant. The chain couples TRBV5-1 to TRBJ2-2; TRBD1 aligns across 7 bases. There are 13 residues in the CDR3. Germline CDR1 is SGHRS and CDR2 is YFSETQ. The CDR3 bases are TGCGTCAGCACGAGGACAGGTTCCGGGGAGCTGTTTTTT. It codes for CVSTRTGSGELFF.

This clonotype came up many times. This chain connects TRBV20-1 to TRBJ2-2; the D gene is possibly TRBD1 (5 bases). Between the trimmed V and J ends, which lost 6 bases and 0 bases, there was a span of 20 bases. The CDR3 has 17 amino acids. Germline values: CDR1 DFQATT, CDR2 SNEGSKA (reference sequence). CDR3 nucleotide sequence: TGCAGTGCCGCGATGGCGCTGGGGCAGACGAACACCGGGGAGCTGTTTTTT. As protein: CSAAMALGQTNTGELFF.

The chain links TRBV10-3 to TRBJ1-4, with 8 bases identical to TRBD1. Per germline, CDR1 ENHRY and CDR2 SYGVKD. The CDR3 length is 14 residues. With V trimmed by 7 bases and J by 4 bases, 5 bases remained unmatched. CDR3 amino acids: CAITPTGDNEKLFF. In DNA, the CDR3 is TGTGCCATCACTCCGACAGGGGATAATGAAAAACTGTTTTTT.

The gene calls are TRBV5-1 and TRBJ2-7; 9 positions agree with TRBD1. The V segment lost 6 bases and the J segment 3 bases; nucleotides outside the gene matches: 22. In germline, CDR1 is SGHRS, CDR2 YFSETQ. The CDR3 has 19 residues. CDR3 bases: TGCGCCAGCACCCCTTGGGGCTACGAACAGGGGGCGCGGAGCTACGAGCAGTACTTC. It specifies CASTPWGYEQGARSYEQYF.

CDR3 sequence reads: CASSPQGTVVGYTF. The CDR3 DNA reads as TGTGCCAGCAGCCCCCAGGGGACAGTGGTTGGCTACACCTTC. The rearrangement links TRBV7-2 to TRBJ1-2; 7 bases match TRBD1. CDR3 length: 14 residues. Germline CDR1 SGHTA, CDR2 FQGNSA. The trim removed 5 bases at V and 7 bases at J, leaving 10 bases unmatched.

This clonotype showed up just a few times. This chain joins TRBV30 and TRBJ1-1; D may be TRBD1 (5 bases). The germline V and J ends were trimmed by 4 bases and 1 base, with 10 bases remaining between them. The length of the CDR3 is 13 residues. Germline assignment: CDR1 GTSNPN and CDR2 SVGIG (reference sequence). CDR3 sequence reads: CAWKQTGNTEAFF. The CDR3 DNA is TGTGCCTGGAAGCAAACAGGGAACACTGAAGCTTTCTTT.

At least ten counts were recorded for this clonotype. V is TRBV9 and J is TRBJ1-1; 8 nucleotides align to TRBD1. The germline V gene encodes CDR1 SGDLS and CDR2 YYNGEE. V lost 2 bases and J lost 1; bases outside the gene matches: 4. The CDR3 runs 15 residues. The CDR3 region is CASSVWTGRNTEAFF. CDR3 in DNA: TGTGCCAGCAGCGTCTGGACAGGGAGGAACACTGAAGCTTTCTTT. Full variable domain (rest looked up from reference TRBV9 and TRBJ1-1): DSGVTQTPKHLITATGQRVTLRCSPRSGDLSVYWYQQSLDQGLQFLIQYYNGEERAKGNILERFSAQQFPDLHSELNLSSLELGDSALYFCASSVWTGRNTEAFFGQGTRLTVV.

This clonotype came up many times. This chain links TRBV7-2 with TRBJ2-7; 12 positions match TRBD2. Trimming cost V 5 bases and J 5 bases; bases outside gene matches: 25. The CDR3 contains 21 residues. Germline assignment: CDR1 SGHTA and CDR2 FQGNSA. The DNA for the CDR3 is TGTGCCAGCAGCCCAAGGACAGGGATGGGGCTAGCGGGAGGGCCACGTCACGAGCAGTACTTC. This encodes CASSPRTGMGLAGGPRHEQYF. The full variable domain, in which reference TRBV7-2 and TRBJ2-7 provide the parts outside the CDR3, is GAGVSQSPSNKVTEKGKDVELRCDPISGHTALYWYRQSLGQGLEFLIYFQGNSAPDKSGLPSDRFSAERTGGSVSTLTIQRTQQEDSAVYLCASSPRTGMGLAGGPRHEQYFGPGTRLTVT.

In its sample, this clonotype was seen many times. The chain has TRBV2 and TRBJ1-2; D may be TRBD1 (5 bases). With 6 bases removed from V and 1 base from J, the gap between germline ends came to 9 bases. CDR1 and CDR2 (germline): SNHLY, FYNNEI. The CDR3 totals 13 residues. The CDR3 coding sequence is TGTGCCAGCAGGGTGACAGTTAACTATGGCTACACCTTC. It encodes CASRVTVNYGYTF.

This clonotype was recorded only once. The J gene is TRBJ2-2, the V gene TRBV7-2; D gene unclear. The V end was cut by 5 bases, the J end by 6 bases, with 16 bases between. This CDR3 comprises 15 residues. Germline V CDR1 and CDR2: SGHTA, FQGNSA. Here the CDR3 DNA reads TGTGCCAGCAGCCCCTCGAGTAGGTCCGCCGGGGAGCTGTTTTTT. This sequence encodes CASSPSSRSAGELFF.

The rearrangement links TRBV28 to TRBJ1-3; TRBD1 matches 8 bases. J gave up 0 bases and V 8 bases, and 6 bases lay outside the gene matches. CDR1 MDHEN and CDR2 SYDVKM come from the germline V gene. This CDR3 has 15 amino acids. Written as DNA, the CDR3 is TGTGCCAGCTCTCGGGACAGGAGCTCTGGAAACACCATATATTTT. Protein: CASSRDRSSGNTIYF.

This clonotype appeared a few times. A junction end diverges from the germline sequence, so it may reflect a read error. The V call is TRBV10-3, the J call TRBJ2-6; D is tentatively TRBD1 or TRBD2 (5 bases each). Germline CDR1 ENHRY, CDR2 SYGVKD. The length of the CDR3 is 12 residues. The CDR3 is CATHAGANVLTF. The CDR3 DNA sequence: TGTGCCACCCACGCCGGGGCTAACGTCCTGACTTTC.

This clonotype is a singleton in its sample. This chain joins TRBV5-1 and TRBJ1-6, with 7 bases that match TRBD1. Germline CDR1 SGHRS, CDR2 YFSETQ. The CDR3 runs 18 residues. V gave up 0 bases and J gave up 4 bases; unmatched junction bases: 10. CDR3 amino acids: CASSLGFPPGQYNSPLHF. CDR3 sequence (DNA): TGCGCCAGCAGCTTGGGGTTTCCGCCGGGACAGTATAATTCACCCCTCCACTTT.

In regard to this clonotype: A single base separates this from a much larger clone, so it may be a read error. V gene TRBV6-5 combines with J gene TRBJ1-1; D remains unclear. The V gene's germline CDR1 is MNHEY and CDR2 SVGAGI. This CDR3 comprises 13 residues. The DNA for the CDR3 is TGTACCAGCAGTAGGCCATTCGGGATGGGAGCTTTCTTT. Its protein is CTSSRPFGMGAFF.

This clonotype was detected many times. The CDR3 sequence is CSALTGTSSREQYF. CDR3 bases: TGCAGTGCCCTTACCGGGACTAGCTCGAGGGAGCAGTACTTC. The genes are TRBV20-1 and TRBJ2-7, with TRBD2 identical over 9 bases. The CDR3 extends over 14 amino acids. CDR1 is DFQATT, CDR2 SNEGSKA, per germline (reference sequence). The V and J ends lost 6 bases and 7 bases, in that order; junction bases with no gene match: 13.